This T cell receptor beta chain was captured by sequencing in a study of CD8 T cells in ankylosing spondylitis. Study-level results: Both synovial fluid and blood in reactive arthritis had previously been reported to carry some motif variants. One TCR beta motif, made up of 7 or 8 highly homologous variants, appeared characteristic of ankylosing spondylitis blood. Reportedly, matched ankylosing spondylitis synovial fluid was significantly enriched for disease-linked clones.

Germline CDR1 MGHRA, CDR2 YSYEKL. CDR3 length equals 13 residues. V lost 4 bases to trimming and J lost 7 bases, with 13 bases between them. Concerning this clonotype: Its antigen is currently unknown.

TCRdb ran MiXCR on the 5' RACE reads and lists one entry per CDR3 protein. The table has under 850,000 distinct CDR3 sequences, under 20% seen once; the top ten hold over 15%. This TCR was sampled from a male donor with ankylosing spondylitis. The V and J genes are TRBV4-1 and TRBJ1-1; a weak D match, TRBD1 (5 bases). Material: blood, either unsorted or a sorted T cell fraction (not recorded which). CDR3 sequence reads: CASSPRGGDEAFF. The CDR3 DNA is TGCGCCAGCAGCCCCCGTGGGGGTGATGAAGCTTTCTTT.